What follows are 17 T cell receptor beta chains derived from one specimen sequenced in a study of molecular identifiers for immune sequencing clone quantification (dated by TCRdb to the late 2010s). Library preparation employed PCR. For sequencing, an Illumina HiSeq 4000 was employed. TCRdb trimmed public reads at Q25 via fastp, called clones via MiXCR and kept in-frame beta chains. Rows are unified per CDR3 protein, each entry keeping the most common DNA and genes. The sample table shows about 640,000 distinct CDR3 sequences, and about 20% are seen once. Jointly, the top ten make up 0.85% to 0.9% of the sample. Material for sequencing was naive CD8+ T cells from blood, with Jurkat cell RNA spiked in. The cell subset or site label here, explained by the study, means: FACS-sorted CD8+CD4-CCR7+CD45RA+ naive T cells. Receptors were obtained from a human donor in good health. Some libraries in this study had Jurkat cell RNA spiked in.

This clonotype has just a few counts. The chain carries TRBV6-2 or TRBV6-3 and TRBJ1-1; TRBD1 aligns across 7 bases. The CDR3 has 13 amino acids. From germline, CDR1 is MNHEY and CDR2 SVGEGT. The junction had 9 bases not matched to a gene; V was cut back by 6 bases and J by 8 bases. The CDR3 protein is CASSPGGLGEAFF. The CDR3 bases are TGTGCCAGCAGCCCAGGGGGGCTCGGGGAAGCTTTCTTT.

This clonotype has a handful of counts. This chain connects TRBV5-6 to TRBJ2-1; D gene unclear. Trimming removed 2 bases from V and 4 bases from J, with 7 bases in between. This CDR3 is 13 amino acids long. Per germline, CDR1 SGHDT and CDR2 YYEEEE. CDR3 in amino acids: CASSLLDYNEQFF. In nucleotides, the CDR3 is TGTGCCAGCAGCTTACTGGATTACAATGAGCAGTTCTTC.

Of note for this clonotype: This could be a read error, since a much larger clone is one nucleotide away. The rearrangement joins TRBV2 to TRBJ2-7, with TRBD1 identical over 8 bases. The germline gives CDR1 SNHLY, CDR2 FYNNEI. V trimming: 11 bases; J trimming: 0 bases; junction bases outside the gene matches: 15. The CDR3 spans 16 residues. CDR3 loop: CAGGGVRDRSSYEQYF. DNA of the CDR3: TGTGCCGGTGGAGGGGTCCGGGACAGGAGCTCCTACGAGCAGTACTTC.

This clonotype has at least ten counts. This chain links TRBV2 with TRBJ1-1; no definite D call. Trimming removed 3 bases from V and 5 bases from J, with 10 bases in between. The CDR3 loop spans 13 amino acids. Looked up from germline, CDR1 is SNHLY and CDR2 is FYNNEI. DNA for the CDR3: TGTGCCAGCAGTGAGGGGTCGGGGACTGAAGCTTTCTTT. Its protein is CASSEGSGTEAFF.

This clonotype was seen repeatedly, ten times or more. The chain combines TRBV6-1 with TRBJ1-5; the D gene is possibly TRBD1 (6 bases). V was cut by 3 bases and J by 1 base, with 10 bases left in between. The V gene's germline CDR1 is MNHNS and CDR2 SASEGT. The CDR3 contains 15 residues. CDR3 sequence (DNA): TGTGCCAGCAGTGAGACAGGCCTGAGCAATCAGCCCCAGCATTTT. It yields the protein CASSETGLSNQPQHF.

This clonotype was recorded many times. J is TRBJ1-2 and V is TRBV9, with D tentatively TRBD1 (5 bases). The CDR3 runs to 16 residues. Trimming cost V 4 bases and J 4 bases, with 20 bases left between them. Germline CDR1 SGDLS, CDR2 YYNGEE. The CDR3 reads CASSPLRGETVYGYTF. The CDR3 DNA reads TGTGCCAGCAGCCCGCTAAGAGGGGAGACAGTCTATGGCTACACCTTC. Full variable domain (outside the CDR3, taken from reference TRBV9 and TRBJ1-2): DSGVTQTPKHLITATGQRVTLRCSPRSGDLSVYWYQQSLDQGLQFLIQYYNGEERAKGNILERFSAQQFPDLHSELNLSSLELGDSALYFCASSPLRGETVYGYTFGSGTRLTVV.

This clonotype has just a few counts. The V call is TRBV4-1, the J call TRBJ2-7, with D possibly being TRBD2 (6 bases). The germline gives CDR1 MGHRA, CDR2 YSYEKL. The V gene lost 2 bases and the J gene lost 4 bases, with 15 bases spanning the gap. The CDR3 loop spans 15 amino acids. This chain's CDR3 is CASSQSPAGKYEQYF. The DNA for the CDR3 is TGCGCCAGCAGCCAATCGCCAGCGGGCAAGTACGAGCAGTACTTC.

The table lists this clonotype with many counts. V gene TRBV11-2 combines with J gene TRBJ1-3, with 10 bases identical to TRBD1. CDR3 length: 19 residues. V was pared by 5 bases and J by 1 base, with 14 bases of the junction left unmatched. The germline V gene has CDR1 SGHAT and CDR2 FQNNGV. CDR3 sequence: CASSLYPSGTGVSGNTIYF. In DNA, the CDR3 is TGTGCCAGCAGCCTCTACCCCTCCGGGACAGGGGTTTCTGGAAACACCATATATTTT.

Ten or more counts support this clonotype. The J gene is TRBJ1-4, the V gene TRBV28; TRBD1 is a possible D gene (5 bases). From germline, CDR1 is MDHEN and CDR2 SYDVKM. Between the trimmed V and J ends, which lost 6 bases and 7 bases, there was a span of 12 bases. CDR3 length: 13 residues. The CDR3 DNA reads as TGTGCCAGCAGGGGGGGTGTGTCTGAAAAACTGTTTTTT. Protein product: CASRGGVSEKLFF.

Concerning this clonotype: With a much larger clone just one base away, this may be a read error. CDR3 residues: CAISVSKYGALNTEAFF. In nucleotides, the CDR3 is TGTGCCATCAGTGTGTCGAAGTATGGGGCCCTGAACACTGAAGCTTTCTTT. The V gene is TRBV10-3, the J gene TRBJ1-1, with a tentative D call TRBD1 (5 bases). V lost 4 bases to trimming and J lost 0 bases, with 18 bases between them. This CDR3 has 17 residues. The germline CDR1 and CDR2 sequences are ENHRY and SYGVKD.

This clonotype occurred many times. V usage is TRBV4-3 and J usage is TRBJ1-1; no clear D. CDR1 and CDR2 (germline): LGHNA, YSLEER. This CDR3 is built from 15 residues. V was trimmed by 3 bases and J by 8 bases, leaving 19 bases between them. The CDR3 protein is CASSHTSDGDFEAFF. DNA of the CDR3: TGCGCCAGCAGCCACACTTCGGACGGTGACTTCGAAGCTTTCTTT.

This clonotype has only one observation. A single base separates this from a much larger clone, so it may be a read error. The J gene is TRBJ2-1, the V gene TRBV4-3; D could derive from TRBD1 or TRBD2 (5 bases each). CDR1 LGHNA and CDR2 YSLEER come from the germline V gene. The CDR3 has 15 amino acids. The DNA for the CDR3 is TGCGCCAGCAGCCAGGGGACGGGCTCCTACAATGAGCGGTTCTTC. The encoded protein is CASSQGTGSYNERFF.

This clonotype came up many times. The chain couples TRBV13 to TRBJ2-3; TRBD2 matches 16 bases. J gave up 5 bases and V 10 bases, and 6 bases lay outside the gene matches. Germline V gene lookup returns CDR1 PRHDT and CDR2 FYEKMQ (reference sequence). The length of the CDR3 is 15 residues. The CDR3 region is CATPGTSGGGDTQYF. In nucleotides, the CDR3 is TGTGCCACCCCCGGGACTAGCGGGGGGGGAGATACGCAGTATTTT.

This clonotype appeared many times. This chain links TRBV7-9 with TRBJ1-1; a weak D match, TRBD1 (5 bases). CDR1 SEHNR and CDR2 FQNEAQ come from the germline V gene (reference sequence). V lost 0 bases and J lost 10, with 9 bases in between. CDR3 length: 12 amino acids. The CDR3 DNA is TGTGCCAGCAGCTTAGCAGGGGACGCAGCTTTCTTT. Translated: CASSLAGDAAFF.

The chain recombines TRBV2 with TRBJ2-7; TRBD1 might be the D (6 bases). The CDR3 runs to 16 residues. Between the trimmed V and J ends, which lost 4 bases and 3 bases, there was a span of 19 bases. Per germline, CDR1 SNHLY and CDR2 FYNNEI. CDR3 in DNA: TGTGCCAGCAGTGGGGGGCTGGCAGGGGTAAACTACGAGCAGTACTTC. Translation: CASSGGLAGVNYEQYF.

The rearrangement links TRBV20-1 to TRBJ2-1, with a tentative D call TRBD1 (5 bases). V was pared by 3 bases and J by 0 bases, with 12 bases between. The germline gives CDR1 DFQATT, CDR2 SNEGSKA (reference sequence). The CDR3 extends over 15 amino acids. For the CDR3, the DNA is TGCAGTGCTAGGGGTCGACAGTCCTCCTACAATGAGCAGTTCTTC. Residues: CSARGRQSSYNEQFF.

This clonotype was counted once. This is likely a read error, given that the CDR3 carries no conserved phenylalanine or tryptophan at its end. CDR3 nucleotide sequence: TGCAGTGCTAGAAGTAGCGGGGAAGCCTCCTACGAGCAGTACTCC. It specifies CSARSSGEASYEQYS. The genes are TRBV20-1 and TRBJ2-7; 8 bases agree with TRBD2. Unmatched junction bases numbered 6, after V lost 2 bases and J lost 0 bases. This CDR3 has 15 residues. Germline V gene sequence: CDR1 DFQATT, CDR2 SNEGSKA (reference sequence).